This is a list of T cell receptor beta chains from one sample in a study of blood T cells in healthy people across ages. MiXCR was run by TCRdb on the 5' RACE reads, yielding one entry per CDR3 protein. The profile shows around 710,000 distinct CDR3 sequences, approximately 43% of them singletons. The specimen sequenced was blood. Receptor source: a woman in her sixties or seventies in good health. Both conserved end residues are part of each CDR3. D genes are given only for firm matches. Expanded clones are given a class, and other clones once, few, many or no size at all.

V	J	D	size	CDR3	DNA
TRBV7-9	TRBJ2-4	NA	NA	CASSLDRDKNIQYF	TGTGCCAGCAGCTTAGACCGGGACAAAAACATTCAGTACTTC
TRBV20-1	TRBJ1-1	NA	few	CSARDAVMNTEAFF	TGCAGTGCTAGAGATGCCGTAATGAACACTGAAGCTTTCTTT
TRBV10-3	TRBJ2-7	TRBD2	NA	CAISPGLASHEQYF	TGTGCCATCAGCCCCGGACTAGCATCCCACGAGCAGTACTTC
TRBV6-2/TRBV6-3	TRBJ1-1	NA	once	CASTWGGGNTEAFF	TGTGCCAGCACATGGGGCGGTGGGAACACTGAAGCTTTCTTT
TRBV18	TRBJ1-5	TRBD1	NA	CASSPPQGADQPQHF	TGTGCCAGCTCACCTCCACAGGGGGCTGATCAGCCCCAGCATTTT
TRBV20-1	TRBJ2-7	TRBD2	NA	CSATRLAGGDEQYF	TGCAGTGCCACCAGACTAGCGGGAGGGGATGAGCAGTACTTC
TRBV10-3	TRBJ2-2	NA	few	CAISDQRAPETGELFF	TGTGCCATCAGTGACCAACGGGCCCCGGAGACCGGGGAGCTGTTTTTT
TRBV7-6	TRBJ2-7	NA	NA	CASSLEEGAYEQYF	TGTGCCAGCAGCTTAGAGGAGGGGGCCTACGAGCAGTACTTC
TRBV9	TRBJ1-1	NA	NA	CASSLFVDGVSTEAFF	TGTGCCAGCAGCCTCTTCGTTGATGGGGTATCCACTGAAGCTTTCTTT
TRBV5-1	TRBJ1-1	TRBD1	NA	CASSPAPTGGYTEAFF	TGCGCCAGCAGCCCTGCCCCGACAGGGGGCTACACTGAAGCTTTCTTT
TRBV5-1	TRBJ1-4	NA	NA	CASGPGSATNEKLFF	TGCGCCAGCGGGCCTGGTTCCGCAACTAATGAAAAACTGTTTTTT
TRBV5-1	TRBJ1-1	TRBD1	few	CASSVGSGQGGRNTEAFF	TGCGCCAGCAGCGTTGGATCGGGACAGGGGGGCCGGAACACTGAAGCTTTCTTT
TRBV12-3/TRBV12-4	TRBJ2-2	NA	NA	CASKTTAGELFF	TGTGCCAGCAAAACTACGGCCGGGGAGCTGTTTTTT
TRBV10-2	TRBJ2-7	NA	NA	CASSERIQGEQYF	TGCGCCAGCAGTGAAAGGATTCAAGGCGAGCAGTACTTC
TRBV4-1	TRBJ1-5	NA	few	CASSPTGPHSNQPQHF	TGCGCCAGCAGCCCCACCGGGCCTCATAGCAATCAGCCCCAGCATTTT
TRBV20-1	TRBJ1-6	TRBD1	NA	CSAAGQTYNSPLHF	TGCAGTGCTGCGGGACAGACTTATAATTCACCCCTCCACTTT
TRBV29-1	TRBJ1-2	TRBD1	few	CSADRVNYGYTF	TGCAGCGCAGACAGGGTTAACTATGGCTACACCTTC
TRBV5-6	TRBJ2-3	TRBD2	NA	CASSPDPTGVLAGEGTDTQYF	TGTGCCAGCAGCCCCGACCCGACAGGGGTACTAGCGGGAGAAGGAACAGATACGCAGTATTTT
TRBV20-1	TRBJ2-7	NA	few	CSASSGPGSGEQYF	TGCAGTGCCTCCTCGGGACCAGGCTCGGGAGAGCAGTACTTC
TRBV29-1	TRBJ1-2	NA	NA	CSVEALGYGYTF	TGCAGCGTTGAGGCATTGGGCTATGGCTACACCTTC
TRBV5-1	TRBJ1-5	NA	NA	CASSAGDSGFHIHNQPQHF	TGCGCCAGCAGCGCGGGTGACTCGGGCTTTCATATCCACAATCAGCCCCAGCATTTT
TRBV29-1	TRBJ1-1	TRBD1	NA	CSGKTGPGTEAFF	TGCAGCGGGAAGACAGGGCCTGGCACTGAAGCTTTCTTT
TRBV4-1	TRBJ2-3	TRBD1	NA	CASSRDSHTDTQYF	TGCGCCAGCAGCCGGGACAGCCACACAGATACGCAGTATTTT
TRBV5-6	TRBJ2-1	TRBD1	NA	CASSRTGIGNEQFF	TGTGCCAGCTCTCGGACAGGGATCGGCAATGAGCAGTTCTTC
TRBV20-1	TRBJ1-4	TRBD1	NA	CSARAVVGTGVGTNEKLFF	TGCAGTGCTAGAGCGGTAGTAGGGACAGGGGTCGGAACTAATGAAAAACTGTTTTTT
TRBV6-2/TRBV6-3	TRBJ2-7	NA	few	CASRTRKRGDYEQYF	TGTGCCAGCAGAACTAGGAAGAGGGGAGACTACGAGCAGTACTTC
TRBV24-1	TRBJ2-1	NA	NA	CATSLYNEQFF	TGTGCCACCTCGCTCTACAATGAGCAGTTCTTC
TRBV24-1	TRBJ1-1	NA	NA	CATSAGTTLEAFF	TGTGCCACCAGTGCAGGGACTACTCTCGAAGCTTTCTTT
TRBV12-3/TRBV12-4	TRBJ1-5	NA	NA	CASSPEYSNQPQHF	TGTGCCAGCAGTCCCGAGTATAGCAATCAGCCCCAGCATTTT
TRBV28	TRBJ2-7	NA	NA	CASSDSRLQYF	TGTGCCAGCAGTGATAGTAGACTTCAGTACTTC
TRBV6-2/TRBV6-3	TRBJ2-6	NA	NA	CASSLTGLRSGANVLTF	TGTGCCAGCAGCCTTACAGGGCTCCGCTCTGGGGCCAACGTCCTGACTTTC
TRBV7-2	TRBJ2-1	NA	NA	CASSLAGGLLNEQFF	TGTGCCAGCAGCTTAGCGGGCGGACTGCTTAATGAGCAGTTCTTC
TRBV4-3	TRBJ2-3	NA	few	CASSQDGQGPDTQYF	TGCGCCAGCAGCCAAGATGGGCAGGGGCCAGATACGCAGTATTTT
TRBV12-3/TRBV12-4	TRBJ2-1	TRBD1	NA	CASLRQGAYNEQFF	TGTGCCAGTCTTAGACAGGGCGCCTACAATGAGCAGTTCTTC
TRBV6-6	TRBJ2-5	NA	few	CASSYRAGRSQTQYF	TGTGCCAGCAGTTACCGGGCGGGGCGGTCTCAGACCCAGTACTTC
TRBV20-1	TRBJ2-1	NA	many	CSATFSYNEQFF	TGCAGTGCTACGTTCTCCTACAATGAGCAGTTCTTC
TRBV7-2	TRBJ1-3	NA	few	CASSWKGGGNTIYF	TGTGCCAGCAGCTGGAAGGGCGGGGGAAACACCATATATTTT
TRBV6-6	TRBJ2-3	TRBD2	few	CASSQGGPGTQYF	TGTGCCAGCAGCCAGGGAGGGCCGGGTACGCAGTATTTT
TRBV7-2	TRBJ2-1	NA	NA	CASSLGGGNTEQFF	TGTGCCAGCAGTTTAGGGGGGGGGAACACTGAGCAGTTCTTC
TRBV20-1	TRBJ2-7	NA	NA	CSATRDNGYEQYF	TGCAGTGCCACGCGGGACAACGGTTACGAGCAGTACTTC
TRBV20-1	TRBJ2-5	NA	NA	CSARVRGSKETQYF	TGCAGTGCTAGAGTACGGGGTTCAAAAGAGACCCAGTACTTC
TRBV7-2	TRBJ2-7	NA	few	CASSLNPPSALISYSYEQYF	TGTGCCAGCAGCTTAAACCCTCCCAGCGCCCTTATCTCCTACTCCTACGAGCAGTACTTC
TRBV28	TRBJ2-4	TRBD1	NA	CASTIGQANEQYF	TGTGCCAGCACCATCGGACAGGCCAATGAGCAGTACTTC
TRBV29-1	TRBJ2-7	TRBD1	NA	CSVTGTGVEQYF	TGCAGCGTGACCGGGACAGGGGTCGAGCAGTACTTC
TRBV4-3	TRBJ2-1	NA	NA	CASGRGNEQFF	TGCGCCAGCGGTAGGGGCAATGAGCAGTTCTTC
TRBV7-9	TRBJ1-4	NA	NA	CAGSPGGTTNEKLFF	TGTGCCGGCAGCCCCGGGGGGACAACTAATGAAAAACTGTTTTTT